This TCR beta chain was recovered during a study of T cell repertoires in cytomegalovirus infection. Each CDR3 protein gets one entry after TCRdb re-called the reads with MiXCR. Among around 290,000 distinct CDR3 sequences, more than 20% were seen once, and the ten largest hold 14%. The clonotype was recovered from a human donor in good health (CMV status not recorded). Some clones in this sample may be carry-over from other donors' samples. The sequenced material came from PBMCs.

As DNA, the CDR3 is TGTGCCAGCAGTCTCATCGGGACAGACACTGAAGCTTTCTTT. This translates into CASSLIGTDTEAFF. The chain employs TRBV7-4 and TRBJ1-1, with 7 bases lining up with TRBD1. Losses at the gene ends were 6 bases for V and 3 bases for J; bases not matched to a gene: 7. Germline values: CDR1 SGHVT, CDR2 SQSDAQ. This CDR3 region has 14 residues.